This T cell receptor beta chain was obtained from a study of Tregs in tolerant kidney transplant recipients. The CDR3 is 19 residues long. From germline, CDR1 is SGHRS and CDR2 YFSETQ. V lost 4 bases and J lost 1; bases outside the gene matches: 10. Turning to this clone: As yet, its antigen is unknown.

Notes on the study in general: Nucleotide sequences could not be compared across some patients' samples due to primer changes.

Produced via immunoSEQ multiplex PCR; TCRdb's table is partial and in-frame only. The profile shows fewer than 100,000 clones, over 85% of them singletons. The sequence was obtained from a human donor who received a combined kidney and bone marrow transplant. This chain uses TRBV5-1 with TRBJ2-1; 14 nucleotides align to TRBD2. The input for sequencing was CD4+ T cells from blood, taken before the transplant. In nucleotides, the CDR3 is TGCGCCAGCAGCCGGGCGGGACTAGCGGGAGCGGGGTCCTACAATGAGCAGTTCTTC. Translating it yields CASSRAGLAGAGSYNEQFF.